This TCR beta chain was recovered during a study of cytomegalovirus exposure and HLA in healthy donors. Study-wide results and caveats: Follow-up analysis found HLA locus-dependent TCR association rates, highest for DRB1 and lowest for HLA-C.

This clone is a singleton in its sample. Its specificity is not known. The study ran its PCR with 60 Vbeta and 13 Jbeta primers. Some clones are missing from TCRdb's copy, which holds only in-frame ones; the method was immunoSEQ multiplex PCR. The sample contains 100,000 to 120,000 clones, over 65% of which appear only once. Germline V gives CDR1 MNHEY, CDR2 SMNVEV (reference sequence). The CDR3 runs 21 residues. V was trimmed by 4 bases and J by 4 bases, leaving 33 bases between them. The rearrangement uses TRBV27 and TRBJ2-3, with a possible D match to TRBD2 (6 bases). The TCR sequence derives from a woman aged 30 to 39 in good health and CMV-seronegative. Sequenced sample: PBMCs. Here the CDR3 DNA reads TGTGCCAGCAGTTCGACCGAAACGTCTAACATCCTAGCGCGAGGGGCAGATACGCAGTATTTT. Translation gives CASSSTETSNILARGADTQYF.